This T cell receptor beta chain is drawn from a study of sequential checkpoint blockade in melanoma. Looking at the study overall: Randomization was 1:1 between first-line nivolumab→ipilimumab and ipilimumab→nivolumab. Matched biopsies came pretreatment and at week 13 for approximately 20 patients.

The treatment here: randomized to nivolumab then ipilimumab (arm A) or the reverse (arm B). Using immunoSEQ multiplex PCR, the repertoire was profiled, and TCRdb retains in-frame clones only, with some absent. The data hold fewer than 20,000 clones, with 73% observed a single time. Turning to this clone: Its antigen is as yet unknown.

The CDR3 runs to 12 residues. V shed 0 bases and J shed 3 bases, with 5 bases lying between them. CDR1 and CDR2 from the germline V gene are GTSNPN and SVGIG (reference sequence). General observations from the study: For nivolumab-first patients, baseline tumor clonality was associated with response. Rising tumor T-cell fraction and clonality meant about 30 times likelier benefit.

The clonotype originates from a human donor with melanoma. The sample here was tumor tissue (inferred from file names), taken from a patient given nivolumab and ipilimumab in sequence. V and J are TRBV30 and TRBJ2-5; no clear D gene. The CDR3 protein is CAWSVLEETQYF. CDR3 nucleotide sequence: TGTGCCTGGAGTGTACTCGAAGAGACCCAGTACTTC. Variable domain in full (rest from reference TRBV30 and TRBJ2-5): SQTIHQWPATLVQPVGSPLSLECTVEGTSNPNLYWYRQAAGRGLQLLFYSVGIGQISSEVPQNLSASRPQDRQFILSSKKLLLSDSGFYLCAWSVLEETQYFGPGTRLLVL.